The T cell receptor beta chain under discussion was sequenced for a study of cytomegalovirus exposure and HLA in healthy donors. The overall study: Genetic ancestry analysis placed about 76% of the 398 donors that were genotyped in the Caucasian-associated cluster. Study-level points and caveats: Follow-up analysis seemed to connect common viral pathogens with several of the most significant clusters identified. The study had only CMV serostatus as immune exposure information.

Concerning this clone: Antigen specificity is unknown.

The V segment lost 4 bases and the J segment 1 base; nucleotides outside the gene matches: 8. Germline values: CDR1 SQVTM, CDR2 ANQGSEA. The CDR3 has 15 residues. It was with 60 Vbeta and 13 Jbeta primers that the PCR ran. Authors' processing steps: About 12 million of the about 80 million unique TCR beta chains counted in a later analysis were shared. The data were produced by immunoSEQ multiplex PCR, yet TCRdb's version contains in-frame clones alone and is incomplete. The DNA gave D and trimming, while V, J and clone size come from that table. Its listing shows about 140,000 clones. The receptor comes from a male donor in good health and CMV-seronegative. The sequencing input was PBMCs. This chain joins TRBV29-1 and TRBJ2-3; 7 nucleotides line up with TRBD2. Here the CDR3 DNA reads TGCAGCGTTGGGGCGGAGCGGGGAGGCACAGATACGCAGTATTTT. Translated, it gives CSVGAERGGTDTQYF.